Listed below are T cell receptor beta chains from one sample, sequenced in a study of T cells expressing NK-cell markers. TCRdb reprocessed the 5' RACE reads, with one entry per CDR3 protein and no DNA. The repertoire table contains roughly 390,000 distinct CDR3 sequences. The sample taken for sequencing was blood T cells: a sorted CD56 or NKG2C T cell subset, CD4+ or CD8+ T cells, or bulk PBMC T cells (not recorded which). Every receptor here comes from a woman aged 45-60 years in good health. Each CDR3 is given with its conserved first and last residue.

V,J,CDR3
TRBV18,TRBJ2-2,CASSRPVGQGRHGELFF
TRBV19,TRBJ2-1,CASRRNGQGLFF
TRBV4-1,TRBJ2-1,CASSQTRNRPEQFF
TRBV6-5,TRBJ1-6,CASGGRRSPLHF
TRBV20-1,TRBJ2-1,CSAMSQRGYNEQFF
TRBV5-5,TRBJ2-2,CASSLVGLAGGPNTGELFF
TRBV10-2,TRBJ1-2,CASSDSPGGYTF
TRBV11-2,TRBJ2-1,CASSLRSGGGATTYNEQFF
TRBV7-2,TRBJ2-3,CASSFATSGADTQYF
TRBV20-1,TRBJ2-3,CSARRGEADTQYF
TRBV5-1,TRBJ1-6,CASSLDNSPLHF
TRBV4-2,TRBJ2-2,CASSQAPPSGELFF
TRBV24-1,TRBJ2-3,CATRGRGGESDTQYF
TRBV13,TRBJ2-7,CASSFLPGQGGLPYEQYF
TRBV29-1,TRBJ2-2,CSVERTIGELFF
TRBV9,TRBJ2-1,CASSVGKFPYNEQFF
TRBV7-6,TRBJ2-3,CASSPTRGTDTQYF
TRBV25-1,TRBJ2-7,CARKGGFYEQYF
TRBV29-1,TRBJ2-7,CSAQLAMGEQYF
TRBV7-2,TRBJ1-2,CASSSTRRGASGYTF
TRBV11-2,TRBJ2-5,CASSFPVEQETQYF
TRBV6-2/TRBV6-3,TRBJ1-2,CASKLGTDYGYTF
TRBV20-1,TRBJ2-5,CSARDWGTREETQYF
TRBV20-1,TRBJ2-3,CSPGTSGRAQYF
TRBV9,TRBJ2-4,CASSRDIAKNIQYF
TRBV12-3/TRBV12-4,TRBJ2-1,CASSFSREGYEQFF
TRBV12-3/TRBV12-4,TRBJ1-5,CASSSWEEQPQHF
TRBV5-6,TRBJ1-5,CASSLAGGLNQPQHF
TRBV5-1,TRBJ2-7,CASSQQLYEQYF
TRBV4-1,TRBJ2-1,CASSPTGGKNEQFF
TRBV6-5,TRBJ2-3,CASSPGRAGTDTQYF
TRBV5-1,TRBJ2-3,CASSPEGRKGRITSTDTQYF
TRBV5-4,TRBJ1-1,CASSFRSGRTEAFF
TRBV29-1,TRBJ2-3,CSVRGSYTDTQYF
TRBV10-3,TRBJ2-5,CAITLTGGIIKKGETQYF
TRBV29-1,TRBJ2-7,CSISDGSYEQYF
TRBV7-2,TRBJ1-5,CASSLAGPVNQPQHF
TRBV29-1,TRBJ2-6,CSVRTAFNVLTF
TRBV10-3,TRBJ2-5,CATAKLEATQYF
TRBV27,TRBJ1-6,CASSLLGFNSPLHF
TRBV27,TRBJ1-1,CASSLLGGLNTEAFF
TRBV10-2,TRBJ2-5,CASSESRWTPAGQQETQYF
TRBV6-5,TRBJ2-3,CASSSSGNTDTQYF
TRBV3-1,TRBJ2-6,CATGNRGVGANVLTF
TRBV7-8,TRBJ2-3,CASSSPGLGSGTQYF
TRBV20-1,TRBJ1-1,CSAISPDQGKPINTEAFF
TRBV20-1,TRBJ2-2,CSASRGTPGTGELFF
TRBV7-6,TRBJ2-5,CASSWPVVGQSGQETQYF
TRBV10-1,TRBJ2-1,CASSVGTSGSDEQFF
TRBV5-1,TRBJ2-5,CASSRSTSGIETQYF
TRBV7-9,TRBJ2-1,CASIIVSGGSYNEQFF
TRBV5-1,TRBJ2-5,CASRDRSTETQYF
TRBV5-1,TRBJ2-7,CASSRQGFEFYEQYF
TRBV4-1,TRBJ1-5,CASSQDGRLQGWVQPQHF
TRBV7-2,TRBJ1-3,CASSSLTGVGNTIYF